The 21 T cell receptor beta chains below all came from one sample that was sequenced in a study of shared clonotypes between healthy human individuals. Generated by immunoSEQ multiplex PCR, the TCRdb table keeps only in-frame clones and is missing some. This sample has some 1,100,000 clones, with approximately 78% found just once. The sequencing input was memory CD4+ T cells from PBMCs. Subset in this sample: CD45RA-negative fraction. All receptors derive from a man between 18 and 29 years old in good health. Some clones in this sample may be carry-over from other donors' samples.

The V and J genes are TRBV11-2 and TRBJ2-5; 7 bases map to TRBD2. The V segment lost 3 bases and the J segment 9 bases; nucleotides outside the gene matches: 1. Per germline, CDR1 SGHAT and CDR2 FQNNGV. The CDR3 runs 11 residues. CDR3 residues: CASSLGGAQYF. DNA for the CDR3: TGTGCCAGCAGCTTGGGAGGGGCCCAGTACTTC.

This chain connects TRBV7-2 to TRBJ2-7; 10 positions match TRBD2. The ends lost 2 bases at V and 2 bases at J; junction bases unmatched: 3. The CDR3 runs to 15 residues. CDR1 is SGHTA, CDR2 FQGNSA, per germline. The DNA of the CDR3 is TGTGCCAGCAGCTTATCAGCGGGAGGGCCCTACGAGCAGTACTTC. It translates to CASSLSAGGPYEQYF.

DNA of the CDR3: TGTGCCAGCAGCAACCCTCAGGGGGGACAGCCCCTTAGTATCCAGTATTTT. Its translation: CASSNPQGGQPLSIQYF. This rearrangement joins TRBV9 to TRBJ2-3, with D possibly TRBD1 on 7 matching bases. Per germline, CDR1 SGDLS and CDR2 YYNGEE. Trimming stripped 4 bases from V and 12 bases from J, with 30 bases between. The CDR3 contains 17 residues.

J is TRBJ2-2 and V is TRBV15, with 11 positions matching TRBD1. CDR3 length: 18 residues. CDR1 and CDR2 from the germline V gene are LNHNV and YYDKDF (reference sequence). The ends lost 5 bases at V and 5 bases at J; junction bases unmatched: 13. CDR3 residues: CATSGPPGQGVWTGELFF. The CDR3 nucleotides read TGTGCCACCAGCGGGCCACCGGGACAGGGGGTTTGGACCGGGGAGCTGTTTTTT.

A single count supports this clone. The chain employs TRBV5-6 and TRBJ2-5; D call uncertain. The V end lost 4 bases, the J end lost 7 bases, and 14 bases lay between the germline ends. Germline CDR1 reads SGHDT; CDR2 reads YYEEEE. The CDR3 sequence is 13 residues long. The CDR3 DNA reads as TGTGCCAGCAGCGCCGGGCCCGCAGGGACCCAGTACTTC. Translation gives CASSAGPAGTQYF.

J is TRBJ2-2 and V is TRBV6-1; D call uncertain. V was cut by 8 bases and J by 4 bases, with 11 bases left in between. The CDR3 covers 13 residues. Germline V gives CDR1 MNHNS, CDR2 SASEGT. The CDR3 here is CASGVSGTGELFF. The CDR3 DNA is TGTGCCAGCGGGGTTTCCGGCACCGGGGAGCTGTTTTTT.

This clone was seen a handful of times. The rearrangement links TRBV10-3 to TRBJ2-1, with TRBD2 matching over 9 bases. Germline V gives CDR1 ENHRY, CDR2 SYGVKD. CDR3 length: 17 residues. V lost 6 bases, J lost 4 bases, and 13 bases stayed unmatched. CDR3 residues: CAISWTGGTSGYNEQFF. The CDR3 DNA follows: TGTGCCATCAGCTGGACAGGCGGAACTAGCGGGTACAATGAGCAGTTCTTC.

The chain recombines TRBV9 with TRBJ2-6; TRBD2 matches 11 bases. Germline CDR1 SGDLS, CDR2 YYNGEE. V was pared by 4 bases and J by 4 bases, with 10 bases of the junction left unmatched. This CDR3 contains 18 residues. Here the CDR3 reads CASSSGLAVWGGANVLTF. The CDR3 DNA follows: TGTGCCAGCAGCTCGGGACTAGCGGTGTGGGGCGGGGCCAACGTCCTGACTTTC.

The chain has TRBV29-1 and TRBJ2-3, with D perhaps assigned TRBD1 or TRBD2 (5 bases each). CDR3 length: 14 amino acids. In germline, CDR1 is SQVTM, CDR2 ANQGSEA. The V gene lost 4 bases and the J gene lost 4 bases, with 15 bases spanning the gap. The DNA for the CDR3 is TGCAGCGTTGTAGGACAAAGGCGGGCAGATACGCAGTATTTT. Amino acids: CSVVGQRRADTQYF.

This clone has more than one count but fewer than ten. The gene calls are TRBV7-8 and TRBJ1-6; perhaps TRBD1 as D (5 bases). The V end lost 4 bases, the J end lost 10 bases, and 20 bases lay between the germline ends. The CDR3 runs to 16 residues. Germline-derived CDR1 and CDR2 are SGHVS and FQNEAQ. As DNA, the CDR3 is TGTGCCAGCAGCTCATCCAGACAGTTCTGGAAATCACCCCTCCACTTT. This codes for CASSSSRQFWKSPLHF.

DNA for the CDR3: TGCGCCAGCAGCGTAAGGACAGAAGGGACTGAAGCTTTCTTT. Its protein product is CASSVRTEGTEAFF. The chain carries TRBV5-1 and TRBJ1-1; D may be TRBD1 (6 bases). V was clipped by 4 bases and J by 5 bases, with 15 bases between them. The CDR3 loop spans 14 amino acids. Germline V gene data show CDR1 as SGHRS and CDR2 as YFSETQ.

The V and J genes are TRBV18 and TRBJ1-2; D gene uncertain. V shed 1 base and J shed 4 bases, with 10 bases lying between them. The CDR3 spans 14 residues. Per germline, CDR1 KGHSH and CDR2 LQKENI. The CDR3 DNA reads TGTGCCAGCTCACCACAGGGATCCCCCTATGGCTACACCTTC. Translated, it gives CASSPQGSPYGYTF.

This clone has a handful of counts. This sequence joins TRBV20-1 and TRBJ1-2, with D tentatively TRBD1 (5 bases). The CDR3 is made up of 11 amino acids. Germline-derived CDR1 and CDR2 are DFQATT and SNEGSKA (reference sequence). Deletions cut 7 bases from V and 4 bases from J, with 10 bases between. CDR3 bases: TGCAGTGAAGGGGCGATCTATGGCTACACCTTC. Its translation: CSEGAIYGYTF.

The chain has TRBV19 and TRBJ1-2, with D perhaps TRBD1 (5 bases). The CDR3 runs to 14 residues. V lost 7 bases and J lost 3, with 15 bases in between. From germline, CDR1 is LNHDA and CDR2 SQIVND (reference sequence). CDR3 region: CASKSTSGDYGYTF. The CDR3 nucleotides read TGTGCCAGTAAATCGACTTCGGGGGACTATGGCTACACCTTC.

This clone was recorded a few times. The chain is built from TRBV18 and TRBJ1-4; D uncertain. The V and J ends lost 3 bases and 5 bases respectively, with 7 bases between them. CDR3 length: 13 residues. Germline V gene sequence: CDR1 KGHSH, CDR2 LQKENI. CDR3 amino acids: CASSPNTNEKLFF. The CDR3 DNA is TGTGCCAGCTCACCCAATACCAATGAAAAACTGTTTTTT.

The chain combines TRBV9 with TRBJ2-2; 8 bases map to TRBD1. J lost 7 bases, V lost 3 bases, and 8 bases had no gene match. Germline V gene data show CDR1 as SGDLS and CDR2 as YYNGEE. This CDR3 comprises 15 residues. As DNA, the CDR3 is TGTGCCAGCAGCGCCCAGGGGGCCGCAGGCGGGGAGCTGTTTTTT. This translates into CASSAQGAAGGELFF.

V usage is TRBV7-9 and J usage is TRBJ1-1, with D uncertain. V was shortened by 0 bases and J by 11 bases, with 13 bases between the two germline ends. This CDR3 comprises 13 residues. Per the germline V gene, CDR1 is SEHNR and CDR2 is FQNEAQ (reference sequence). The CDR3: CASSLAGQGPAFF. The CDR3, as DNA: TGTGCCAGCAGCTTAGCTGGTCAAGGGCCGGCTTTCTTT.

The CDR3: CASSSQRLAFYVQYF. Written as DNA, the CDR3 is TGTGCCAGCAGTTCCCAGCGACTAGCTTTCTATGTGCAGTACTTC. V is TRBV28 and J is TRBJ2-7; 7 bases align to TRBD2. The CDR3 covers 15 residues. The J segment lost 9 bases and the V segment lost 4 bases, leaving 15 bases of the junction unmatched. Germline CDR1 reads MDHEN; CDR2 reads SYDVKM. Full variable domain (outside the CDR3, taken from reference TRBV28 and TRBJ2-7): DVKVTQSSRYLVKRTGEKVFLECVQDMDHENMFWYRQDPGLGLRLIYFSYDVKMKEKGDIPEGYSVSREKKERFSLILESASTNQTSMYLCASSSQRLAFYVQYFGPGTRLTVT.

This chain's CDR3 is CATGITASDEQYF. CDR3 bases: TGTGCCACCGGCATCACAGCTTCGGACGAGCAGTACTTC. V usage is TRBV15 and J usage is TRBJ2-7; no reliable D call. The CDR3 spans 13 residues. V was pared by 8 bases and J by 5 bases, with 16 bases between. The germline V gene has CDR1 LNHNV and CDR2 YYDKDF (reference sequence).

The V call is TRBV7-9, the J call TRBJ1-1; D is uncertain. V lost 5 bases to trimming and J lost 2 bases, with 6 bases between them. The length of the CDR3 is 12 residues. The germline gives CDR1 SEHNR, CDR2 FQNEAQ (reference sequence). CDR3 sequence: CASSIDNTEAFF. The CDR3 DNA sequence: TGTGCCAGCAGCATAGACAACACTGAAGCTTTCTTT.

V and J are TRBV5-6 and TRBJ2-5, with D possibly called TRBD1 or TRBD2 (6 bases each). The CDR3 loop spans 13 amino acids. From germline, CDR1 is SGHDT and CDR2 YYEEEE. V was clipped by 4 bases and J by 7 bases, with 14 bases between them. In nucleotides, the CDR3 is TGTGCCAGCAGCCCCCCGGGGGCTAGGACCCAGTACTTC. Residues: CASSPPGARTQYF.